The 12 T cell receptor beta chains given below trace back to one sample, sequenced in a study of blood T cell repertoires in COVID-19. Some clones are missing from TCRdb's copy, which holds only in-frame ones; the method was immunoSEQ multiplex PCR. The sample contains roughly 62,000 clones, about nine tenths of which appear only once. The sample comprised peripheral blood. These receptors originate from a human donor with acute or convalescent COVID-19. The donor label of this sample is uncertain.

The chain combines TRBV18 with TRBJ2-1, with D perhaps matching TRBD1 (5 bases). The CDR3 has 15 residues. Germline V gives CDR1 KGHSH, CDR2 LQKENI. With 6 bases removed from V and 0 bases from J, the gap between germline ends came to 12 bases. CDR3 coding DNA: TGTGCCAGCTCGTCAAGGCAGGGCTCCTACAATGAGCAGTTCTTC. As protein: CASSSRQGSYNEQFF.

In DNA, the CDR3 is TGTGCCAGCAGCTTAGAAGCGGGAGCGAGCTCCTACGAGCAGTACTTC. Amino acids: CASSLEAGASSYEQYF. This chain connects TRBV7-8 to TRBJ2-7; 8 positions match TRBD2. Losses at the gene ends were 1 base for V and 0 bases for J; bases not matched to a gene: 5. The CDR3 runs 16 residues. Germline assignment: CDR1 SGHVS and CDR2 FQNEAQ.

V is TRBV3-1 (or the pseudogene TRBV3-2) and J is TRBJ2-1; TRBD2 matches 10 bases. Germline lookup yields CDR1 LGHDT and CDR2 YNNKEL (reference sequence). Losses at the gene ends were 1 base for V and 1 base for J; bases not matched to a gene: 7. This CDR3 contains 18 residues. In DNA, the CDR3 is TGTGCCAGCAGCCAAGCCAGCGGGAGGGTCCGGTCCTACAATGAGCAGTTCTTC. Residues: CASSQASGRVRSYNEQFF.

The V and J genes are TRBV4-1 and TRBJ1-5; 7 nucleotides align to TRBD1. Germline CDR1 and CDR2: MGHRA and YSYEKL. The CDR3 runs 14 residues. V was clipped by 4 bases and J by 8 bases; unmatched bases: 8. CDR3 amino acids: CASSRDRDQKPQHF. The DNA of the CDR3 is TGCGCCAGCAGCCGTGACAGGGATCAAAAGCCCCAGCATTTT.

This clone has just a few counts. The chain has TRBV16 and TRBJ2-7; D is ambiguous. V was shortened by 2 bases and J by 5 bases, with 13 bases between the two germline ends. The length of the CDR3 is 14 residues. Germline V gene lookup returns CDR1 KGHSY and CDR2 FQNENV. The CDR3 region is CASSQIDELDEQYF. CDR3 in DNA: TGTGCCAGCAGCCAAATTGATGAGCTGGACGAGCAGTACTTC.

The gene calls are TRBV11-2 and TRBJ2-5; 9 bases are shared with TRBD1. The V gene's germline CDR1 is SGHAT and CDR2 FQNNGV. CDR3 length: 17 amino acids. V was clipped by 5 bases and J by 5 bases; unmatched bases: 15. CDR3 loop: CASSILVFGTGSETQYF. Here the CDR3 DNA reads TGTGCCAGCAGCATACTAGTGTTCGGGACAGGGAGTGAGACCCAGTACTTC.

Only a few counts were recorded for this clone. The chain combines TRBV6-6 with TRBJ2-2; 7 nucleotides agree with TRBD1. CDR1 and CDR2 (germline): MNHNY, SVGAGI (reference sequence). Trimming at V came to 7 bases and at J to 7 bases, leaving 12 bases not matched to a gene. The CDR3 spans 15 residues. The CDR3 DNA is TGTGCCAGCATCAAATCCGACAGGGTCGGCGGGGAGCTGTTTTTT. Translation: CASIKSDRVGGELFF.

V gene TRBV7-2 combines with J gene TRBJ1-1, with 10 bases that match TRBD1. Germline values: CDR1 SGHTA, CDR2 FQGNSA. The CDR3 length is 17 residues. Trimming took 0 bases from V and 1 from J; bases not matched to a gene: 5. The CDR3 here is CASSLALGQGENTEAFF. The CDR3 DNA follows: TGTGCCAGCAGCTTAGCGCTAGGACAGGGGGAGAACACTGAAGCTTTCTTT.

This chain joins TRBV5-4 and TRBJ1-2; D remains unclear. Trimming removed 4 bases at V and 6 bases at J, with 10 bases between. CDR1 is SGHNT, CDR2 YYREEE, per germline (reference sequence). The CDR3 loop spans 12 amino acids. Here the CDR3 reads CASSLTRDGYTF. The DNA for the CDR3 is TGTGCCAGCAGCCTGACTCGAGATGGCTACACCTTC.

V gene TRBV7-3 combines with J gene TRBJ2-3, with a tentative D call TRBD2 (5 bases). CDR1 SGHTA and CDR2 FQGTGA come from the germline V gene. The CDR3 spans 13 residues. Between the trimmed V and J ends, which lost 5 bases and 6 bases, there was a span of 12 bases. The CDR3 coding sequence is TGTGCCAGCAGCCCCGGGAACACGGATACGCAGTATTTT. Translation gives CASSPGNTDTQYF.

This chain links TRBV15 with TRBJ2-2; TRBD2 aligns across 10 bases. Germline values: CDR1 LNHNV, CDR2 YYDKDF (reference sequence). There are 14 residues in the CDR3. Trimming took 11 bases from V and 3 from J; bases not matched to a gene: 6. The CDR3 sequence: CASRTSGDTGELFF. CDR3 DNA: TGTGCCTCACGGACTAGCGGAGACACCGGGGAGCTGTTTTTT.

The gene calls are TRBV5-1 and TRBJ1-3, with 9 bases aligning to TRBD1. The V gene's germline CDR1 is SGHRS and CDR2 YFSETQ. There are 14 residues in the CDR3. The trim removed 4 bases at V and 4 bases at J, leaving 3 bases unmatched. The CDR3, as DNA: TGCGCCAGCAGCGGACAGGGGTTAGGAAACACCATATATTTT. This gives the protein CASSGQGLGNTIYF.